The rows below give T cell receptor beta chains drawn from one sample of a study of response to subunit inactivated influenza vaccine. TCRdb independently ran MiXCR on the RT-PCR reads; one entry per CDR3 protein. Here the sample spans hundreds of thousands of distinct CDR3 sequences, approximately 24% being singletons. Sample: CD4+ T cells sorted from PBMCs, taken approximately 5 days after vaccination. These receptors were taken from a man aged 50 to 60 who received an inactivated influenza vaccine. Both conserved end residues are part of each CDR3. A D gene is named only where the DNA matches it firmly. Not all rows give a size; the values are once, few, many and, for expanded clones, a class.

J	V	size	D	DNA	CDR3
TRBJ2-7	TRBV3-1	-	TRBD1	TGTGCCAGACGGGACAGGGGAGTCAACGAGCAGTACTTC	CARRDRGVNEQYF
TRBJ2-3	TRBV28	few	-	TGTGCCAGCAGTCCCCGCTTGGCGGAAATCACAGATACGCAGTATTTT	CASSPRLAEITDTQYF
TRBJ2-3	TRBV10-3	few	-	TGTGCCATCAGTGGGGACGCTACAGATACGCAGTATTTT	CAISGDATDTQYF
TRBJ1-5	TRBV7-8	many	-	TGTGCCAGCAGCCCCCTCATTAGCAATCAGCCCCAGCATTTT	CASSPLISNQPQHF
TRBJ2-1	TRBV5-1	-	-	TGCGCCAGCAGCCTTCTCACGTCCGGGGGATACTACAATGAGCAGTTCTTC	CASSLLTSGGYYNEQFF
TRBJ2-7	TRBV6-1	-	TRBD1	TGTGCCACCCTAAGGGGACAGGCCTCCTACGAGCAGTACTTC	CATLRGQASYEQYF
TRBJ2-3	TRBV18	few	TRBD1	TGTGCCAGCTCACCACCGGACAGGGGGTTAGATACGCAGTATTTT	CASSPPDRGLDTQYF
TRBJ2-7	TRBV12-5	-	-	TGTGCAAGCGCAAAAGGTGGCGGAAGTTACGAGCAGTACTTC	CASAKGGGSYEQYF
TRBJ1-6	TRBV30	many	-	TGTGCCTGGAGTCGCCTTCCCAGGGGCTATAATTCACCCCTCCACTTT	CAWSRLPRGYNSPLHF
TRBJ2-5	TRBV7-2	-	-	TGTGCCAGCAGCTTCGGTGACAGAAAAGAGACCCAGTACTTC	CASSFGDRKETQYF
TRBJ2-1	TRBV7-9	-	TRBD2	TGTGCCAGCAGCTTGATAGCGGGTGGTACCTACAATGAGCAGTTCTTC	CASSLIAGGTYNEQFF
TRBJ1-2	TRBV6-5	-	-	TGTGCCAGCAGTTACAACAACGGATATGGCTACACCTTC	CASSYNNGYGYTF
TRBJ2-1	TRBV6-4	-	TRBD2	TGTGCCACCAGTGACTCATTCGGACTAGCGGGAGGCAATGAGCAGTTCTTC	CATSDSFGLAGGNEQFF
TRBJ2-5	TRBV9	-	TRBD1	TGTGCCAGCAGCGTAGGGTCCGCAGGGGGCCTAGAGACCCAGTACTTC	CASSVGSAGGLETQYF
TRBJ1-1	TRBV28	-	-	TGTGCCAGCAGCGACCGTGAAGCTTTCTTT	CASSDREAFF
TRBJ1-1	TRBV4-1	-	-	TGCGCCAGCAGCCAAGAGCCGACAGGGAACACTGAAGCTTTCTTT	CASSQEPTGNTEAFF
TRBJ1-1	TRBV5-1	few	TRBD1	TGCGCCAGCAGCTTGGGGGACAGGGGCTCCCTCCAGGACACTGAAGCTTTCTTT	CASSLGDRGSLQDTEAFF
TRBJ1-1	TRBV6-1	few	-	TGTGCCAGCACAGAACATCTGAACACTGAAGCTTTCTTT	CASTEHLNTEAFF
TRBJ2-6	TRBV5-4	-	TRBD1	TGTGCCAGCAGCGCGGGACAGGCCGGGGCCAACGTCCTGACTTTC	CASSAGQAGANVLTF
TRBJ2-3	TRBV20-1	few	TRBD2	TGCAGTGCTGCCCTGGGGACTAGCCGAGAAGATACGCAGTATTTT	CSAALGTSREDTQYF
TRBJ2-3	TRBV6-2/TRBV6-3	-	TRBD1	TGTGCCAGCAGAGGACAGGGAGAAAGCACAGATACGCAGTATTTT	CASRGQGESTDTQYF
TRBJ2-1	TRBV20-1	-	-	TGCAGTGCTAGAGGGCCCAATGAGCAGTTCTTC	CSARGPNEQFF
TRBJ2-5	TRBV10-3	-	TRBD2	TGTGCCATCAGTGAATACCGTGGACTAGCGGGAAAAGAGACCCAGTACTTC	CAISEYRGLAGKETQYF
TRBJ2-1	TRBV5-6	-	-	TGTGCCAGCAGCTTGACTAAGGGGATGGGCTCCTACAATGAGCAGTTCTTC	CASSLTKGMGSYNEQFF
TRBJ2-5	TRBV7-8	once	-	TGTGCCAGCAGCTTACAGGGAGGTGGGGAGACCCAGTACTTC	CASSLQGGGETQYF
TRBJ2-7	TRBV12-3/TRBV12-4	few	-	TGTGCCAGCAAAGCCCAAGGGAGCTCCTACGAGCAGTACTTC	CASKAQGSSYEQYF
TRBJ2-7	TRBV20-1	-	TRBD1	TGCAGTGCTACCGACAGGGATCAGTACGAGCAGTACTTC	CSATDRDQYEQYF
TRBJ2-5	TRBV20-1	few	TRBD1	TGCAGTGCAGAGGGACAGGGGAAGGAGACCCAGTACTTC	CSAEGQGKETQYF
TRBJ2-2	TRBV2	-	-	TGTGCCAGCAGTGACAGGATGAACACCGGGGAGCTGTTTTTT	CASSDRMNTGELFF
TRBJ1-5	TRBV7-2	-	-	TGTGCCAGCAGCTTATCGGGTATCAATCAGCCCCAGCATTTT	CASSLSGINQPQHF
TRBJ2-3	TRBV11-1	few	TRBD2	TGTGCCAGCAGCCCCCAGGGTAGCGGGGGGCACAACACAGATACGCAGTATTTT	CASSPQGSGGHNTDTQYF
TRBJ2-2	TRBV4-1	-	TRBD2	TGCGCCAGCAGCCAAGTGTGGTGGAGGACGATAGAAGCGGGAGGGCCGCACGGGGAGCTGTTTTTT	CASSQVWWRTIEAGGPHGELFF
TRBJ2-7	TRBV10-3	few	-	TGTGCCATCAGTGAGACAGGCCCCAACGAGCAGTACTTC	CAISETGPNEQYF